Sequencing of this TCR beta chain was carried out in a study of identical twins. General study findings and limits: There was an excess of low generation probability in the out-of-frame alpha sequences that twins shared. Insertions ran lower in abundant cord blood beta clonotypes, though not in memory repertoires. Models came in too low on out-of-frame TCR alpha sharing in monozygotic twins.

This CDR3 contains 13 residues. Trimming pared 1 base from V and 3 bases from J, leaving 6 bases between. Germline values: CDR1 LNHNV, CDR2 YYDKDF (reference sequence). As regards this clonotype: Its cognate antigen is unknown.

TCRdb independently ran MiXCR on the 5' RACE reads; one entry per CDR3 protein. The repertoire holds a few hundred thousand distinct CDR3 sequences, with more than 9% as singletons. This sample was also put to use in a study of yellow fever vaccine responses in identical twins.

The V gene is TRBV15, the J gene TRBJ1-1; D call uncertain. The sample comprised PBMCs. The receptor's source is a woman aged 18-29 years in good health. CDR3 nucleotide sequence: TGTGCCACCAGCAGAGCAGGCGACACTGAAGCTTTCTTT. Translating it yields CATSRAGDTEAFF. The full variable domain, in which reference TRBV15 and TRBJ1-1 provide the parts outside the CDR3, is DAMVIQNPRYQVTQFGKPVTLSCSQTLNHNVMYWYQQKSSQAPKLLFHYYDKDFNNEADTPDNFQSRRPNTSFCFLDIRSPGLGDTAMYLCATSRAGDTEAFFGQGTRLTVV.